This T cell receptor beta chain was sequenced for a study of response to subunit inactivated influenza vaccine. Findings and limits, study-wide: Authors suggested that a seasonal influenza vaccination recruits few new T cells each time.

Trimming cost V 1 base and J 12 bases, with 10 bases left between them. CDR3 length: 11 amino acids. TCRdb re-called the RT-PCR reads with MiXCR, one entry per CDR3 protein. Here the sample spans 650,000 to 800,000 distinct CDR3 sequences, around 18% being singletons. A remark on this clonotype: Its antigen is undetermined.

The sequence was obtained from a man over 45 who received an inactivated influenza vaccine. Material: PBMCs from blood, obtained less than 6 days after vaccination. The rearrangement joins TRBV12-3 or TRBV12-4 to TRBJ2-7; tentatively, D is TRBD1 (6 bases). In nucleotides, the CDR3 is TGTGCCAGCAGTTTAGGGGACACGGGGTACTTC. This sequence encodes CASSLGDTGYF.